Presented here are 23 T cell receptor beta chains from one specimen sequenced in a study of identical twins. One entry per CDR3 protein, called by TCRdb with MiXCR from the 5' RACE reads. Of about 530,000 distinct CDR3 sequences in the sample, about 20% were seen once. The same data also contributed to another study, on yellow fever vaccine responses in identical twins.

The sample taken for sequencing was CD4+ T cells sorted from blood. These receptors were obtained from a woman between 18 and 29 years old in good health.

The chain carries TRBV12-3 or TRBV12-4 and TRBJ2-1; 11 positions match TRBD2. This CDR3 has 15 amino acids. The junction had 6 bases not matched to a gene; V was cut back by 6 bases and J by 5 bases. The CDR3 bases are TGTGCCAGCAGGCAGGGACTAGCGGAGGACAATGAGCAGTTCTTC. It is translated as CASRQGLAEDNEQFF.

This clonotype appeared a few times. The chain uses TRBV5-1 and TRBJ2-1, with D unresolved. There are 13 residues in the CDR3. The V and J ends lost 0 bases and 9 bases respectively, with 10 bases between them. CDR1 and CDR2 (germline): SGHRS, YFSETQ. Here the CDR3 reads CASSLDFGVEQFF. In DNA form, the CDR3 reads TGCGCCAGCAGCTTGGACTTTGGCGTTGAGCAGTTCTTC. The whole variable domain, remainder taken from reference TRBV5-1 and TRBJ2-1, is KAGVTQTPRYLIKTRGQQVTLSCSPISGHRSVSWYQQTPGQGLQFLFEYFSETQRNKGNFPGRFSGRQFSNSRSEMNVSTLELGDSALYLCASSLDFGVEQFFGPGTRLTVL.

A few counts support this clonotype. The chain joins TRBV10-1 to TRBJ2-2, with no clear D. The germline V gene encodes CDR1 WNHNN and CDR2 SYGVQD (reference sequence). The V and J ends lost 0 bases and 0 bases respectively, with 2 bases between them. This CDR3 has 14 amino acids. The CDR3 DNA reads as TGCGCCAGCAGTGAGTCACCGAACACCGGGGAGCTGTTTTTT. Translating gives CASSESPNTGELFF.

This clonotype was seen only a few times. The rearrangement joins TRBV27 to TRBJ2-5, with D perhaps TRBD1 (6 bases). V was pared by 10 bases and J by 4 bases, with 13 bases between. The CDR3 is made up of 12 amino acids. Germline V gene sequence: CDR1 MNHEY, CDR2 SMNVEV (reference sequence). The CDR3 DNA sequence: TGTGCCACTCAGGGGCCCGCAGAGACCCAGTACTTC. Protein product: CATQGPAETQYF.

This clonotype was seen a handful of times. The rearrangement joins TRBV24-1 to TRBJ2-3; a weak D match, TRBD2 (7 bases). CDR3 length: 14 amino acids. The germline V gene encodes CDR1 KGHDR and CDR2 SFDVKD. V gave up 9 bases and J gave up 4 bases, with 16 bases separating them. CDR3 amino acids: CATSWGGGPDTQYF. The CDR3 DNA is TGTGCCACCTCTTGGGGGGGCGGCCCAGATACGCAGTATTTT.

Only a few counts were recorded for this clonotype. J is TRBJ1-5 and V is TRBV11-2; D is ambiguous. In germline, CDR1 is SGHAT, CDR2 FQNNGV. Trimming took 5 bases from V and 6 from J, leaving 8 bases between them. CDR3 size: 12 residues. The CDR3 DNA reads TGTGCCAGCAGCCCAACCGGTCAGCCCCAGCATTTT. It codes for CASSPTGQPQHF.

The chain recombines TRBV29-1 with TRBJ2-1, with 7 nucleotides matching TRBD2. This CDR3 comprises 13 residues. Per germline, CDR1 SQVTM and CDR2 ANQGSEA. The V segment lost 3 bases and the J segment 1 base; nucleotides outside the gene matches: 0. CDR3 sequence (DNA): TGCAGCGTTGACGGGAGGTCCTACAATGAGCAGTTCTTC. This codes for CSVDGRSYNEQFF.

Notes on this clonotype: One end of the junction is discordant with germline, which a read error may explain. The chain couples TRBV4-2 to TRBJ2-2; perhaps TRBD1 as D (6 bases). In germline, CDR1 is LGHNA, CDR2 YNFKEQ. CDR3 size: 13 residues. CDR3 bases: TGTGCCAGCAGCTCTAACAGGGAAGGGGCGCTGTTTTTT. This translates into CASSSNREGALFF.

The chain joins TRBV3-1 to TRBJ2-1, with 14 nucleotides matching TRBD2. The trim removed 4 bases at V and 1 base at J, leaving 9 bases unmatched. Germline loops: CDR1 LGHDT, CDR2 YNNKEL (reference sequence). The length of the CDR3 is 19 residues. CDR3 in DNA: TGTGCCAGCAGCCCAACTCTCCGGACTAGCGGGGGGTCCTACAATGAGCAGTTCTTC. It codes for CASSPTLRTSGGSYNEQFF.

The chain couples TRBV3-1 to TRBJ2-3; unclear D gene. The CDR3 is made up of 15 amino acids. Germline CDR1 LGHDT, CDR2 YNNKEL (reference sequence). Trimming pared 4 bases from V and 0 bases from J, leaving 11 bases between. The CDR3 coding sequence is TGTGCCAGCAGCCCCCACGGCTACAGCACAGATACGCAGTATTTT. Protein: CASSPHGYSTDTQYF.

This chain uses TRBV7-2 with TRBJ2-2; 7 positions agree with TRBD2. The germline gives CDR1 SGHTA, CDR2 FQGNSA. The CDR3 has 14 residues. Trimming removed 5 bases from V and 6 bases from J; junction bases left unmatched: 6. The CDR3 sequence: CASSKSGVSGELFF. In DNA, the CDR3 is TGTGCCAGCAGCAAGAGCGGGGTCTCCGGGGAGCTGTTTTTT.

This clonotype was found many times. This chain connects TRBV7-2 to TRBJ2-7; D uncertain. This CDR3 has 14 residues. Germline V gives CDR1 SGHTA, CDR2 FQGNSA. V was clipped by 2 bases and J by 0 bases, with 8 bases between them. This CDR3 reads CASSLRSSSYEQYF. Here the CDR3 DNA reads TGTGCCAGCAGCTTAAGATCAAGCTCCTACGAGCAGTACTTC.

This chain joins TRBV7-9 and TRBJ2-1; 9 bases are a match to TRBD1. Germline lookup yields CDR1 SEHNR and CDR2 FQNEAQ (reference sequence). J lost 6 bases, V lost 5 bases, and 14 bases had no gene match. This CDR3 spans 17 amino acids. The CDR3 region has the DNA TGTGCCAGCAGCCTACAGGGGGCGAGCGCTCGGGGCAATGAGCAGTTCTTC. Encoded protein: CASSLQGASARGNEQFF.

This clonotype was seen a handful of times. For the CDR3, the DNA is TGTGCCAGCAGCCGCGACGTAAATTCACCCCTCCACTTT. It is translated as CASSRDVNSPLHF. V and J are TRBV3-1 and TRBJ1-6; no definite D call. CDR1 and CDR2 from the germline V gene are LGHDT and YNNKEL (reference sequence). V was clipped by 4 bases and J by 7 bases, with 8 bases between them. This CDR3 is built from 13 residues.

This clonotype has more than one count but fewer than ten. The chain uses TRBV2 and TRBJ2-2; D perhaps matches TRBD1 (6 bases). In germline, CDR1 is SNHLY, CDR2 FYNNEI. V was cut by 5 bases and J by 3 bases, with 13 bases left in between. The CDR3 is 15 amino acids. The CDR3 loop reads CASSSQGADTGELFF. In nucleotides, the CDR3 is TGTGCCAGCAGTTCACAGGGTGCGGACACCGGGGAGCTGTTTTTT.

V and J are TRBV7-8 and TRBJ2-5; 7 bases are a match to TRBD1. J lost 3 bases, V lost 5 bases, and 9 bases had no gene match. Germline CDR1 reads SGHVS; CDR2 reads FQNEAQ. This CDR3 spans 15 amino acids. CDR3 loop: CASSPRQGREETQYF. Here the CDR3 DNA reads TGTGCCAGCAGCCCCCGACAGGGTAGAGAAGAGACCCAGTACTTC.

This chain links TRBV27 with TRBJ2-1; the match to TRBD1 covers 9 bases. The trim removed 6 bases at V and 4 bases at J, leaving 22 bases unmatched. This CDR3 has 20 residues. Germline V CDR1 and CDR2: MNHEY, SMNVEV (reference sequence). The CDR3 protein is CASSSRQGVLATLIYNEQFF. The CDR3 DNA follows: TGTGCCAGCAGCTCTAGACAGGGGGTTTTAGCTACCCTCATATACAATGAGCAGTTCTTC.

This clonotype was seen a handful of times. The chain recombines TRBV12-3 or TRBV12-4 with TRBJ1-4, with D tentatively TRBD1 (5 bases). Trimming took off 6 bases at V and 7 bases at J, with 15 bases between the two ends. The CDR3 extends over 14 amino acids. The CDR3 bases are TGTGCCAGCAGCCCAGGGTGGGAAGGTGAAAAACTGTTTTTT. This translates into CASSPGWEGEKLFF.

This clonotype was counted many times. The V call is TRBV24-1, the J call TRBJ2-3; TRBD2 agrees at 14 bases. This CDR3 comprises 19 residues. CDR1 and CDR2 (germline): KGHDR, SFDVKD. The V gene end was trimmed by 3 bases and the J gene end by 0 bases; junction bases not matched to a gene: 7. The CDR3 region has the DNA TGTGCCACCAGTGATCTGGGGACTAGCGGGAGTACGAGCACAGATACGCAGTATTTT. Amino acid sequence: CATSDLGTSGSTSTDTQYF.

The chain is built from TRBV29-1 and TRBJ2-5; 10 bases match TRBD1. With V trimmed by 3 bases and J by 4 bases, 11 bases remained unmatched. CDR1 is SQVTM and CDR2 is ANQGSEA in the germline V gene. CDR3 length: 16 residues. For the CDR3, the DNA is TGCAGCGTTGATTCCCTTGGACAGGGGGGGGGAGAGACCCAGTACTTC. Translation gives CSVDSLGQGGGETQYF.

This chain uses TRBV28 with TRBJ2-7; 12 positions match TRBD2. V shed 4 bases, J shed 6 bases, and the junction held 10 bases outside the gene matches. Germline V gives CDR1 MDHEN, CDR2 SYDVKM. CDR3 size: 16 residues. DNA of the CDR3: TGTGCCAGCAGTTCATACTCGACTAGCGGGAGATCCGAGCAGTACTTC. Protein sequence: CASSSYSTSGRSEQYF.

This chain connects TRBV12-3 or TRBV12-4 to TRBJ2-5; TRBD1 matches 9 bases. V shed 3 bases, J shed 6 bases, and the junction held 8 bases outside the gene matches. CDR3 length equals 15 residues. The CDR3 bases are TGTGCCAGCAGTTTGAGTACAGGGGGCAGTCAGACCCAGTACTTC. Protein sequence: CASSLSTGGSQTQYF.

This clonotype was seen a handful of times. This sequence joins TRBV10-3 and TRBJ1-2, with 7 bases that match TRBD1. The CDR3 runs 13 residues. The V gene end was trimmed by 6 bases and the J gene end by 3 bases; junction bases not matched to a gene: 4. In germline, CDR1 is ENHRY, CDR2 SYGVKD. The CDR3 is CAISTGVDYGYTF. The DNA of the CDR3 is TGTGCCATCAGCACAGGGGTAGACTATGGCTACACCTTC.